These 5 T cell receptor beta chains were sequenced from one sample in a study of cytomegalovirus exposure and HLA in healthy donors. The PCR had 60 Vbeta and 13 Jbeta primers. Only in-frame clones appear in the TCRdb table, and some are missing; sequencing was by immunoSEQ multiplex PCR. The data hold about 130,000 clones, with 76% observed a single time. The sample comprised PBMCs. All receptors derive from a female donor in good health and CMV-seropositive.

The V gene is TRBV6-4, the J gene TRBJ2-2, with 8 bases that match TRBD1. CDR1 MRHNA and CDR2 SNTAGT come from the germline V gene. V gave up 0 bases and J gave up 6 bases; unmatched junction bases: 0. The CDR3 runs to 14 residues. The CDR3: CASSDSDRAGELFF. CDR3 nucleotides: TGTGCCAGCAGTGACTCGGACAGGGCCGGGGAGCTGTTTTTT.

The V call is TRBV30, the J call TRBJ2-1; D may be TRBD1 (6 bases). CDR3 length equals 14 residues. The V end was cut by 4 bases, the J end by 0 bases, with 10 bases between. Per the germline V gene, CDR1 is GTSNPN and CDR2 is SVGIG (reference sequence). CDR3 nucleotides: TGTGCCTGGAAGACAGGAGGCTCCTACAATGAGCAGTTCTTC. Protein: CAWKTGGSYNEQFF.

For the CDR3, the DNA is TGTGCCAGCAGGTTGGGCGGGTACACAGATACGCAGTATTTT. As protein: CASRLGGYTDTQYF. The rearrangement joins TRBV27 to TRBJ2-3; D is possibly TRBD2 (5 bases). Looked up from germline, CDR1 is MNHEY and CDR2 is SMNVEV (reference sequence). This CDR3 spans 14 amino acids. The V gene lost 6 bases and the J gene lost 2 bases, with 12 bases spanning the gap.

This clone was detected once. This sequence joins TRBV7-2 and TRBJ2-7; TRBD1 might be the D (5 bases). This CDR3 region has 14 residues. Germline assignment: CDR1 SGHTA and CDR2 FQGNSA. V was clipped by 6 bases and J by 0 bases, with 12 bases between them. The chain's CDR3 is CASSTYRTSYEQYF. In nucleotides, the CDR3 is TGTGCCAGCAGTACTTACAGGACCTCCTACGAGCAGTACTTC.

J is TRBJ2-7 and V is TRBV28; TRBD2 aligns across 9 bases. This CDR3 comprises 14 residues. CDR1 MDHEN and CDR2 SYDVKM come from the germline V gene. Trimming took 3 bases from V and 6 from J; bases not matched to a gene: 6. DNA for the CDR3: TGTGCCAGCAGTTTTTGGCGGGGGGGCTTCGAGCAGTACTTC. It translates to CASSFWRGGFEQYF. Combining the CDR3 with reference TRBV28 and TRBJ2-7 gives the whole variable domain DVKVTQSSRYLVKRTGEKVFLECVQDMDHENMFWYRQDPGLGLRLIYFSYDVKMKEKGDIPEGYSVSREKKERFSLILESASTNQTSMYLCASSFWRGGFEQYFGPGTRLTVT.